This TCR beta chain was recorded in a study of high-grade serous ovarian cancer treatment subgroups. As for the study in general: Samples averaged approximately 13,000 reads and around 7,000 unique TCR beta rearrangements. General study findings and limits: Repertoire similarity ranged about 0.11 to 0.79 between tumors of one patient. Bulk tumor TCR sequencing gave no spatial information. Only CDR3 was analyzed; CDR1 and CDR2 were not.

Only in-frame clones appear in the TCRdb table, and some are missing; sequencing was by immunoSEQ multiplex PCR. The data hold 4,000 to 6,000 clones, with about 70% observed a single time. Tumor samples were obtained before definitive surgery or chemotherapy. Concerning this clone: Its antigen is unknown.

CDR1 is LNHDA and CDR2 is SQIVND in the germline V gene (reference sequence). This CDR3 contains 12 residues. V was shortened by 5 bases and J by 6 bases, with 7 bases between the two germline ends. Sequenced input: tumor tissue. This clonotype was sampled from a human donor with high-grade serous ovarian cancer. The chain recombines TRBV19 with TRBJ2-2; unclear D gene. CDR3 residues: CASSPLPGELFF. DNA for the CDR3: TGTGCCAGTAGTCCCCTCCCCGGGGAGCTGTTTTTT.